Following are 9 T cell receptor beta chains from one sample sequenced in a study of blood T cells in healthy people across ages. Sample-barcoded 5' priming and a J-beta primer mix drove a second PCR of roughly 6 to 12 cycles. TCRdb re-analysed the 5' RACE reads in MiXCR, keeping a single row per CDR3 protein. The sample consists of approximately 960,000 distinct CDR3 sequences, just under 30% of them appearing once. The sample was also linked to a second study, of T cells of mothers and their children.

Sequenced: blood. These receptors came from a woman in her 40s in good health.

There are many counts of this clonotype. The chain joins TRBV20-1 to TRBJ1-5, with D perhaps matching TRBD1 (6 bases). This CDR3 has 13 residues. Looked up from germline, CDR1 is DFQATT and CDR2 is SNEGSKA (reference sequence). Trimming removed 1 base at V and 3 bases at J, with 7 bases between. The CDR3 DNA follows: TGCAGTGCTAGAGTGGGGGCCAATCAGCCCCAGCATTTT. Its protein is CSARVGANQPQHF.

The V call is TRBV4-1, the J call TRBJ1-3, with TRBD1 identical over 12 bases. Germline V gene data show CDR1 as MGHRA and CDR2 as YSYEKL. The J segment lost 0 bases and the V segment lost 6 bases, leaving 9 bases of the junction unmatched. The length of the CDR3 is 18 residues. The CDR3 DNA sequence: TGCGCCAGCAGGTACCGGGACAGGGGGCCTTCCTCTGGAAACACCATATATTTT. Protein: CASRYRDRGPSSGNTIYF.

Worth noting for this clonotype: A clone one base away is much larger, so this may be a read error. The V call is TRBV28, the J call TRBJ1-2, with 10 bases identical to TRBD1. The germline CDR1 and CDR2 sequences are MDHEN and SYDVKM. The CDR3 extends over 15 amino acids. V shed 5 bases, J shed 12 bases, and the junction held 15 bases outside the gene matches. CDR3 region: CASSTGIGTGDDNTF. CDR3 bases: TGTGCCAGCAGTACCGGAATCGGGACAGGGGACGACAACACCTTC.

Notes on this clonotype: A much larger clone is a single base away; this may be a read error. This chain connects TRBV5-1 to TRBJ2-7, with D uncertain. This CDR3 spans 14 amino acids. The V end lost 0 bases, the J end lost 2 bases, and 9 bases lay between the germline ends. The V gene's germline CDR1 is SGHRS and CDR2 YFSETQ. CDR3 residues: CASSLEPDAYEQYF. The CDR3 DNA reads TGCGCCAGCAGCTTGGAGCCAGATGCCTACGAGCAGTACTTC.

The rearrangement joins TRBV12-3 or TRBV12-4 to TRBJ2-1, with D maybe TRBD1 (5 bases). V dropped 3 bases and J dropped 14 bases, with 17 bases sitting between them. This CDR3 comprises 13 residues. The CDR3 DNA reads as TGTGCCAGCAGTTTTCCCCCCCAGGGTGCGGAGTTCTTC. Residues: CASSFPPQGAEFF.

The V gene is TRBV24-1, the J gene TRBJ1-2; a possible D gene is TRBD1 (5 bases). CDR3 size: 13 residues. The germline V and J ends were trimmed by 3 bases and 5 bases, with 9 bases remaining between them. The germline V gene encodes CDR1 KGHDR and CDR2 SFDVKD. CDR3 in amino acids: CATSDGPGYGYTF. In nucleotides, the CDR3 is TGTGCCACCAGTGATGGACCAGGGTATGGCTACACCTTC.

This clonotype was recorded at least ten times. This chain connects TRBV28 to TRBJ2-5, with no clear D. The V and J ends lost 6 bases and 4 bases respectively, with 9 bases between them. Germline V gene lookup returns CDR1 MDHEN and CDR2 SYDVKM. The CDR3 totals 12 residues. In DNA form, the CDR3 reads TGTGCCAGCAGATTCGATGGAGAGACCCAGTACTTC. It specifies CASRFDGETQYF. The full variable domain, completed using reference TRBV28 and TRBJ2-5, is DVKVTQSSRYLVKRTGEKVFLECVQDMDHENMFWYRQDPGLGLRLIYFSYDVKMKEKGDIPEGYSVSREKKERFSLILESASTNQTSMYLCASRFDGETQYFGPGTRLLVL.

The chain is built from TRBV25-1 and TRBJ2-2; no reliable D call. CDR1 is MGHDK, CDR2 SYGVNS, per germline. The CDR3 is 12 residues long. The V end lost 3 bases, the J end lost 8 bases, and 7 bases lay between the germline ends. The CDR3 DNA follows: TGTGCCAGCAGTGATCGACGGGGGGAGCTGTTTTTT. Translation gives CASSDRRGELFF.

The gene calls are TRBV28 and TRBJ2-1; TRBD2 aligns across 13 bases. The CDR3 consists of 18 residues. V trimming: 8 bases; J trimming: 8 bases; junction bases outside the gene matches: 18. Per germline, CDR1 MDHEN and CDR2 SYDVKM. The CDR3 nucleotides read TGTGCCAGCGGAATCCCGGAACTAGCGGGGGGGCTGTGTGATGAGCAGTTCTTC. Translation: CASGIPELAGGLCDEQFF.